The T cell receptor (beta chain) described here comes from a study of CXCR3-negative and CXCR3-positive naive CD8 T cells. Findings and caveats of the study: For CXCR3-positive naive cells, TRB CDR3s were more hydrophobic than those of CXCR3-negative naive cells. Similar TRBV-TRBJ usage was seen in naive cells (both CXCR3-negative and CXCR3-positive), but memory cells differed. Freshly isolated PBMCs were used in most assays, given partial CXCR3 loss after freezing.

Concerning this clonotype itself: Antigen: not known.

The CDR3 sequence is 14 residues long. Germline assignment: CDR1 SQVTM and CDR2 ANQGSEA. With UMI labels, 5' RACE was used to prepare the TRB cDNA libraries. TCRdb re-called the 5' RACE reads, yielding one record per CDR3 amino acid sequence without DNA. The clone table shows fewer than 90,000 distinct CDR3 sequences, with the ten largest holding roughly 0.59%. Phenotypically, naive CD8+ T cells corresponded to CD45RO-CCR7+CD27+CD95-. The receptor's source is a human donor in good health. Some clones in this sample may be carry-over from other donors' samples. Sequencing was carried out using naive CXCR3+ CD8+ T cells from blood. Regarding subset: CD45RO-CCR7+CD27+CD95- naive CD8+ T cells expressing CXCR3 (TNR3+). V is TRBV29-1 and J is TRBJ1-1; TCRdb's D gene call, TRBD1, goes unchecked for lack of DNA. Here the CDR3 reads CSVGTRGMNTEAFF.